One sample yielded the 16 T cell receptor gamma chains listed below, sequenced in a study of gamma-delta chains in newborns, infants, children. TCRdb redid clone calling on the reads using CATT. Of under 600 gamma-chain clones in the sample, approximately 50% were seen once. The sequenced sample was blood. The receptors originated from a child who was a newborn, infant or young child, either healthy, febrile or measles-vaccinated (not recorded which).

This clone showed up just a few times. The chain carries TRGV8 and TRGJ1 or TRGJ2. Germline values: CDR1 VENAVY, CDR2 YDSYNSRV. Unmatched junction bases numbered 8, after V lost 4 bases and J lost 11 bases. The CDR3 spans 11 residues. CDR3 amino acids: CATWDHLEKLF. The CDR3 coding sequence is TGTGCCACCTGGGACCATTTGGAGAAACTCTTT.

This clone appeared a few times. V is TRGV9 and J is TRGJP. No J segment appears in TCRdb, so it was assigned here by matching the sequence to germline. The germline CDR1 and CDR2 sequences are GITISATS and ISYDGTV (reference sequence). This CDR3 comprises 16 residues. With V trimmed by 3 bases and J by 3 bases, 2 bases remained unmatched. CDR3 DNA sequence: TGTGCCTTGTGGGAGAAGCAAGAGTTGGGCAAAAAAATCAAGGTATTT. The encoded protein is CALWEKQELGKKIKVF.

This clone rates as large. This chain uses TRGV9 with TRGJP. V lost 0 bases, J lost 4 bases, and 6 bases stayed unmatched. The CDR3 runs to 18 residues. Germline values: CDR1 GITISATS, CDR2 ISYDGTV (reference sequence). The CDR3 DNA reads as TGTGCCTTGTGGGAGGTGCCCGATCAAGAGTTGGGCAAAAAAATCAAGGTATTT. Encoded protein: CALWEVPDQELGKKIKVF.

Judged by abundance, this clone is large. The sample carries other DNA sequences with the same CDR3. The chain recombines TRGV9 with TRGJP. The J gene was not available in TCRdb and was assigned here by matching the DNA to germline segments. With V trimmed by 5 bases and J by 7 bases, 5 bases remained unmatched. Germline V CDR1 and CDR2: GITISATS, ISYDGTV (reference sequence). The CDR3 totals 15 residues. CDR3 coding DNA: TGTGCCTTGTGGGGGGGGGAGTTGGGCAAAAAAATCAAGGTATTT. This gives the protein CALWGGELGKKIKVF.

V gene TRGV4 combines with J gene TRGJ1 or TRGJ2. TCRdb is silent on the J gene; assignment here came from matching the DNA to germline. The CDR3 runs 9 residues. The J segment lost 10 bases and the V segment lost 3 bases, leaving 0 bases of the junction unmatched. The V gene's germline CDR1 is EGSTGY and CDR2 YDSYTSSV. CDR3 sequence: CATWDKKLF. The CDR3 DNA reads TGTGCCACCTGGGATAAGAAACTCTTT.

This clone is large (0.1 to 1%) in the sample. The genes are TRGV9 and TRGJP. CDR3 length: 15 residues. Germline V gene sequence: CDR1 GITISATS, CDR2 ISYDGTV (reference sequence). V lost 0 bases, J lost 9 bases, and 2 bases stayed unmatched. CDR3 in DNA: TGTGCCTTGTGGGAGGTGCTGTTGGGCAAAAAAATCAAGGTATTT. Translated, it gives CALWEVLLGKKIKVF.

In this sample, this clone turned up a few times. Different DNA sequences within this sample yield the same CDR3. The gene calls are TRGV9 and TRGJP. Because TCRdb records no J gene, it was assigned here through a match of the DNA to germline. This CDR3 contains 16 residues. CDR1 and CDR2 from the germline V gene are GITISATS and ISYDGTV (reference sequence). J lost 7 bases, V lost 1 base, and 4 bases had no gene match. The CDR3 nucleotides are TGTGCCTTGTGGGAGGTTTCGGAGTTGGGCAAAAAAATCAAGGTATTT. Residues: CALWEVSELGKKIKVF.

A single count supports this clone. Just one base apart from a much larger clone, this may be a read error. The rearrangement joins TRGV5 to TRGJ1 or TRGJ2. The J gene, missing from TCRdb, was assigned here through DNA to germline matching. The germline gives CDR1 VINAFY, CDR2 YDVSNSKD. J was trimmed by 6 bases and V by 0 bases; bases with no gene match: 2. The CDR3 extends over 12 amino acids. CDR3 DNA sequence: TGTGCCACCTGGGACAGGCGTTATAAGAAACTCTTT. Its translation: CATWDRRYKKLF.

By proportion, this clone is large (0.1 to 1%). The chain is built from TRGV9 and TRGJP. Germline CDR1 reads GITISATS; CDR2 reads ISYDGTV (reference sequence). This CDR3 is 17 amino acids long. V lost 2 bases, J lost 3 bases, and 4 bases stayed unmatched. The CDR3 protein is CALWEGKQELGKKIKVF. The CDR3 DNA sequence: TGTGCCTTGTGGGAGGGCAAGCAAGAGTTGGGCAAAAAAATCAAGGTATTT.

This clone has a handful of counts. In DNA, the CDR3 is TGTGCCACCTGGGATGGGCCGGATTATAAGAAACTCTTT. Amino acids: CATWDGPDYKKLF. The chain joins TRGV4 to TRGJ1 or TRGJ2. TCRdb gives no J gene; it was assigned here by matching the DNA to germline. CDR3 size: 13 residues. In germline, CDR1 is EGSTGY, CDR2 YDSYTSSV. With 0 bases clipped from V and 5 bases from J, the junction kept 4 bases outside the gene matches.

As concerns this clone: A read error may explain this, as a much larger clone is one base away. The chain's CDR3 is CATWDKAHYKNLF. CDR3 in DNA: TGTGCCACCTGGGACAAGGCCCATTATAAGAACCTCTTT. The J gene is uncalled and the V gene is TRGV3. Germline CDR1 is VTNTFY and CDR2 is YDVSTARD (reference sequence). This CDR3 contains 13 residues.

A V gene of TRGV9 was called, but no J gene was assigned. Germline V gene lookup returns CDR1 GITISATS and CDR2 ISYDGTV (reference sequence). The CDR3 spans 17 residues. In DNA form, the CDR3 reads TGTGCCTTGTGGGAGGTGTCCCAAGAGGTGGGCAAAAAAATCAAGGTCTTT. Translation: CALWEVSQEVGKKIKVF.

In its sample, this clone is large. The J gene is TRGJ1 or TRGJ2, the V gene TRGV9. Matching the DNA to germline supplied the J gene, which TCRdb does not give. This CDR3 is built from 14 residues. Losses at the gene ends were 3 bases for V and 3 bases for J; bases not matched to a gene: 8. In germline, CDR1 is GITISATS, CDR2 ISYDGTV (reference sequence). In nucleotides, the CDR3 is TGTGCCTTGTGGGAGCCAAGGCCTTATTATAAGAAACTCTTT. Its protein product is CALWEPRPYYKKLF.

This clone ranks as large (0.1 to 1%). The genes are TRGV9 and TRGJP. The J gene, not given by TCRdb, was assigned here from a germline match of the nucleotide sequence. The CDR3 has 17 residues. V lost 3 bases to trimming and J lost 4 bases; unmatched junction nucleotides: 6. Germline V gene lookup returns CDR1 GITISATS and CDR2 ISYDGTV (reference sequence). In DNA form, the CDR3 reads TGTGCCTTGTGGGAGCCGCGACAAGAGTTGGGCAAAAAAATCAAGGTATTT. This gives the protein CALWEPRQELGKKIKVF.

The chain uses TRGV4 and TRGJ1 or TRGJ2. The J gene, not given by TCRdb, was assigned here from a germline match of the nucleotide sequence. In germline, CDR1 is EGSTGY, CDR2 YDSYTSSV. This CDR3 has 13 residues. The ends lost 3 bases at V and 10 bases at J; junction bases unmatched: 12. The CDR3, as DNA: TGTGCCACCTGGGATCACGACACGGGGAAGAAACTCTTT. This translates into CATWDHDTGKKLF.

Details on this clone: A read error may be the cause here, since a much bigger clone is one base away. The chain joins TRGV9 to TRGJ1 or TRGJ2. TCRdb lists no J gene, so it was determined here by aligning the DNA to germline. This CDR3 has 12 residues. Germline values: CDR1 GITISATS, CDR2 ISYDGTV (reference sequence). CDR3 in DNA: TGTGCCTCGTGGGAGAATTATTATAAGAAACTCTTT. This sequence encodes CASWENYYKKLF.